The present entry profiles one TCR beta chain with its context. This record comes from a study of T-cell memory formation after mild COVID-19. Trimming removed 5 bases from V and 0 bases from J; junction bases left unmatched: 7. Germline V gene data show CDR1 as MNHEY and CDR2 as SVGAGI. CDR3 size: 15 residues. Amplification by 5'RACE using constant-segment primers produced TCR alpha and TCR beta cDNA libraries that carried sample barcodes and UMIs. TCRdb reanalysed the 5' RACE reads using MiXCR and keeps one entry per CDR3 protein. The sample holds under 700,000 distinct CDR3 sequences; just over 20% are singletons and the top ten take under 15%.

The receptor's source is an adult woman who had mild COVID-19 (a few samples of this study predate the infection). Cell type and time point are not known. The chain is built from TRBV6-5 and TRBJ2-7; the match to TRBD2 covers 7 bases. The sample taken for sequencing was PBMCs or a T cell subset sorted from them (not recorded which). The CDR3 loop reads CASSPSSGDSYEQYF. The CDR3 nucleotides are TGTGCCAGCAGTCCGTCGAGCGGGGACTCCTACGAGCAGTACTTC.